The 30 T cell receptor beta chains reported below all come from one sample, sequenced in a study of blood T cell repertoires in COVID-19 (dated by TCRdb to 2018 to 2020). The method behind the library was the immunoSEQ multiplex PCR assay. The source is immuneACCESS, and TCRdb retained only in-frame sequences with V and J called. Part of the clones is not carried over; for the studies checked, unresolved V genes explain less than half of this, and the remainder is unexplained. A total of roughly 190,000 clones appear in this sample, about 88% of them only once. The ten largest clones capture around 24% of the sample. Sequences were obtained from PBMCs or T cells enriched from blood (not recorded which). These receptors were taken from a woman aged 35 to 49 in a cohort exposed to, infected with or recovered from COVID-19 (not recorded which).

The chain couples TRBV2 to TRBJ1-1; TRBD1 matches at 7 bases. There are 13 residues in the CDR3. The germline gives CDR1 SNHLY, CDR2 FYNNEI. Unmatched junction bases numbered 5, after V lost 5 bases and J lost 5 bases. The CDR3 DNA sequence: TGTGCCAGCAGTTTTTCACAGGGGACTGAAGCTTTCTTT. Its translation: CASSFSQGTEAFF.

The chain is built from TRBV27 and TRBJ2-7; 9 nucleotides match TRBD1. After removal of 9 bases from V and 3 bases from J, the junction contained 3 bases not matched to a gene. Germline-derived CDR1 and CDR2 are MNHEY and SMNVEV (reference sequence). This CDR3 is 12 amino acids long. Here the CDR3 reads CARPGQGYEQYF. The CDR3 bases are TGTGCCAGACCGGGACAGGGCTACGAGCAGTACTTC.

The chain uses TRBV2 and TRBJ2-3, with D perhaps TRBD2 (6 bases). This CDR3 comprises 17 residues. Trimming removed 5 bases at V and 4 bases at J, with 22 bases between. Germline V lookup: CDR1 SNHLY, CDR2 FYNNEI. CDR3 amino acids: CASSRPSDWTSADTQYF. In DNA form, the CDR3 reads TGTGCCAGCAGTCGTCCTAGCGATTGGACTTCCGCAGATACGCAGTATTTT.

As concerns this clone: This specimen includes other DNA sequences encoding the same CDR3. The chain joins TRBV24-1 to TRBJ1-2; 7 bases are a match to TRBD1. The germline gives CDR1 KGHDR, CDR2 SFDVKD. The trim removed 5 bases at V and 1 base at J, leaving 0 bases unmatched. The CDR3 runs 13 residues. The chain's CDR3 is CATSGDSNYGYTF. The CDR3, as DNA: TGTGCCACCAGTGGGGACAGTAACTATGGCTACACCTTC.

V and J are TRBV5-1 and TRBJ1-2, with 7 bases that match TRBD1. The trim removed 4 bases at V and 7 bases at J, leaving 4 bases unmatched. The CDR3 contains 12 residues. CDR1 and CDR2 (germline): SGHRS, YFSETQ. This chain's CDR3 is CASSEPGGGYTF. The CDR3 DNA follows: TGCGCCAGCAGCGAGCCAGGGGGTGGCTACACCTTC.

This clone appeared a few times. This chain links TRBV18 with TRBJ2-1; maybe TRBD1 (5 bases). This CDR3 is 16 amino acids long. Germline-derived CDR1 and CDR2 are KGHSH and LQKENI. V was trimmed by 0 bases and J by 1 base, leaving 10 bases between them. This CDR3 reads CASSPPEGASYNEQFF. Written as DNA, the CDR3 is TGTGCCAGCTCACCACCGGAAGGGGCGTCCTACAATGAGCAGTTCTTC.

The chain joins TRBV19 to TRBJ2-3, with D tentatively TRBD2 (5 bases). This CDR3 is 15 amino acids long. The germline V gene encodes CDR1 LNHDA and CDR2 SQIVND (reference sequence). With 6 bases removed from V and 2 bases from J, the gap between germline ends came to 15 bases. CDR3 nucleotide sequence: TGTGCCAGTAGAACTGGAGGTATTTTCACAGATACGCAGTATTTT. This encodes CASRTGGIFTDTQYF. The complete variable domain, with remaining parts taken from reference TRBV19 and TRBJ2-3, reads DGGITQSPKYLFRKEGQNVTLSCEQNLNHDAMYWYRQDPGQGLRLIYYSQIVNDFQKGDIAEGYSVSREKKESFPLTVTSAQKNPTAFYLCASRTGGIFTDTQYFGPGTRLTVL.

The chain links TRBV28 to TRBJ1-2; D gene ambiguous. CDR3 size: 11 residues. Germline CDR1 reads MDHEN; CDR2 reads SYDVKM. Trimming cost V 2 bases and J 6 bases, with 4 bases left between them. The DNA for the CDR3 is TGTGCCAGCAGTTTAGCGGATGGCTACACCTTC. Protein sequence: CASSLADGYTF.

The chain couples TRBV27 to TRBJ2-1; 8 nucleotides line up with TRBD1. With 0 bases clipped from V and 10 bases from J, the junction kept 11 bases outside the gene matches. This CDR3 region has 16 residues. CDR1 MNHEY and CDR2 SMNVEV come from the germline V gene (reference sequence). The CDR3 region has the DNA TGTGCCAGCAGTTTATCGCCCGGGGCAGGGGGCCCCGAGCAGTTCTTC. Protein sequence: CASSLSPGAGGPEQFF.

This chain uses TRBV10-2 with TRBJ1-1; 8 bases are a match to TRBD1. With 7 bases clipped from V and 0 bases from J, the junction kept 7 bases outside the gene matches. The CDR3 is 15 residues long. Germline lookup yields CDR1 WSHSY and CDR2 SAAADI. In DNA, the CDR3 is TGCGCCAGCACCAATAGGACAGGGCTGAACACTGAAGCTTTCTTT. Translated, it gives CASTNRTGLNTEAFF.

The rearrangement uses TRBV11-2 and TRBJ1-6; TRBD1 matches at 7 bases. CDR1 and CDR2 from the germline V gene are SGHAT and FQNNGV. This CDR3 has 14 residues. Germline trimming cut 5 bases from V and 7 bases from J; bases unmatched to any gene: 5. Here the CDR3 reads CASSPGTVNSPLHF. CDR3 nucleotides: TGTGCCAGCAGCCCCGGGACAGTAAATTCACCCCTCCACTTT.

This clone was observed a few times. The CDR3 loop is CASTLTGSRGEQYF. The CDR3, as DNA: TGTGCCAGCACGTTGACAGGGTCCAGGGGGGAGCAGTACTTC. The rearrangement uses TRBV27 and TRBJ2-7, with 7 bases fitting TRBD1. The germline V gene has CDR1 MNHEY and CDR2 SMNVEV (reference sequence). With V trimmed by 7 bases and J by 7 bases, 13 bases remained unmatched. The CDR3 contains 14 residues.

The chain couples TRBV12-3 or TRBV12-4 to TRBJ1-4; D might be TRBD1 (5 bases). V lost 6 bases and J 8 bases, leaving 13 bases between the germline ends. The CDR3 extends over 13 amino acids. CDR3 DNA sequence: TGTGCCAGCAGCACGACTGGGGCCGAAAAACTGTTTTTT. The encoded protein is CASSTTGAEKLFF.

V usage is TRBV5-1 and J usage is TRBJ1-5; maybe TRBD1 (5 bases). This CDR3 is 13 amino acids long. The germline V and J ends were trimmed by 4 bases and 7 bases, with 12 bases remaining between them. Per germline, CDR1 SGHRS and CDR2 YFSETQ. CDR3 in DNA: TGCGCCAGCAGCCCCAGTACAGGACAGCCCCAGCATTTT. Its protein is CASSPSTGQPQHF.

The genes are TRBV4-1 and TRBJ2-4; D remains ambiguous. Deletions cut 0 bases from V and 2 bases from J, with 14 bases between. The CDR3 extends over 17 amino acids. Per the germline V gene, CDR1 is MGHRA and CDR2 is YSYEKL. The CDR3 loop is CASSQDEIRLTKNIQYF. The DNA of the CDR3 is TGCGCCAGCAGCCAAGATGAGATTCGTCTGACCAAAAACATTCAGTACTTC.

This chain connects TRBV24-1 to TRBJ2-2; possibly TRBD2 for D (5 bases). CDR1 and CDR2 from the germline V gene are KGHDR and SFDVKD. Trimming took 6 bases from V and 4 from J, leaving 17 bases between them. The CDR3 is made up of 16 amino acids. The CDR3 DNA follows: TGTGCCACCAGTCTTCCTCGGAGAGGAGGCACCGGGGAGCTGTTTTTT. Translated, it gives CATSLPRRGGTGELFF.

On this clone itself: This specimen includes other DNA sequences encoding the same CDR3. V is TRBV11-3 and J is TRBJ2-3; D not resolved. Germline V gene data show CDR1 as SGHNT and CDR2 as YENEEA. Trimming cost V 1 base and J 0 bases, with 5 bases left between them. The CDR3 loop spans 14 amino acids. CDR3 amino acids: CASSLAASTDTQYF. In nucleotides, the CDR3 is TGTGCCAGCAGCTTAGCCGCGAGCACAGATACGCAGTATTTT.

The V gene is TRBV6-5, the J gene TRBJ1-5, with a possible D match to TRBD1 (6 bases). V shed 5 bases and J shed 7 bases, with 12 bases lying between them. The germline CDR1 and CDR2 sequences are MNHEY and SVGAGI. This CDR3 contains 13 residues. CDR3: CASSTNRVQPQHF. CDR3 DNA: TGTGCCAGCAGTACCAACAGGGTCCAGCCCCAGCATTTT.

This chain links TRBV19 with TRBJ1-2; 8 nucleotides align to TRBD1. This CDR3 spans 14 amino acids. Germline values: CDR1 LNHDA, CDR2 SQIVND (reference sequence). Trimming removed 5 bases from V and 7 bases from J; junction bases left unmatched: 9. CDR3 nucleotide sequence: TGTGCCAGTAGTGCGCAGACAGGGGCGGGTGGCTACACCTTC. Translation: CASSAQTGAGGYTF.

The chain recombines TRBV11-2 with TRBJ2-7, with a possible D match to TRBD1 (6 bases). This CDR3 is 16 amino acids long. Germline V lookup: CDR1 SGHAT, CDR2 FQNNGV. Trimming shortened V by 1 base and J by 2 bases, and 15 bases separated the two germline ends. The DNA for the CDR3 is TGTGCCAGCAGCTTAGGGACCTATGGGGGCGCCTACGAGCAGTACTTC. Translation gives CASSLGTYGGAYEQYF.

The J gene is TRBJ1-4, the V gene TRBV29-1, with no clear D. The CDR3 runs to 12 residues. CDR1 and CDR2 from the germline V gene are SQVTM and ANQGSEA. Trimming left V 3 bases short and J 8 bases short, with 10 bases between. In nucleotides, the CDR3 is TGCAGCGTTGATGTAGCCGACGAAAAACTGTTTTTT. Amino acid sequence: CSVDVADEKLFF.

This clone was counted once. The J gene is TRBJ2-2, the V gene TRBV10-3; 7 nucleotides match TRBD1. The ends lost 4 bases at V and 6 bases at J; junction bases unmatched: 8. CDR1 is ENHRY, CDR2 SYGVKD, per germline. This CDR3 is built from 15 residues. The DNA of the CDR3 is TGTGCCATCAGTGCCGCAGGGGGTAGCCCCGGGGAGCTGTTTTTT. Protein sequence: CAISAAGGSPGELFF.

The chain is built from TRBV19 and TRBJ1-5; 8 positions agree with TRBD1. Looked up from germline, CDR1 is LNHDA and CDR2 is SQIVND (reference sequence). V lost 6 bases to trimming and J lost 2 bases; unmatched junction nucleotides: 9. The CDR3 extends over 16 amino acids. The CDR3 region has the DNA TGTGCCAGTAGGCCCCAGGGGGCGCGGGGCAATCAGCCCCAGCATTTT. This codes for CASRPQGARGNQPQHF. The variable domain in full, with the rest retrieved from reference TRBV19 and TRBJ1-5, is DGGITQSPKYLFRKEGQNVTLSCEQNLNHDAMYWYRQDPGQGLRLIYYSQIVNDFQKGDIAEGYSVSREKKESFPLTVTSAQKNPTAFYLCASRPQGARGNQPQHFGDGTRLSIL.

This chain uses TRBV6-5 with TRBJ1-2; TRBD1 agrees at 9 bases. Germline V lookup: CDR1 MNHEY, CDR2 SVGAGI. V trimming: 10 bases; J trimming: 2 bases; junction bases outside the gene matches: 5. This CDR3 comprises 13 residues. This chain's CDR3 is CATWDRANYGYTF. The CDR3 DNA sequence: TGTGCCACCTGGGACAGGGCGAACTATGGCTACACCTTC.

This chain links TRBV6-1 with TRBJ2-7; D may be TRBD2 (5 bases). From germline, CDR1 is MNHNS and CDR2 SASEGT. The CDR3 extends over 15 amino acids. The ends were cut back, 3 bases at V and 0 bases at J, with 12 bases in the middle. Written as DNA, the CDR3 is TGTGCCAGCAGTGAGATCTTAGGGAGCTCCTACGAGCAGTACTTC. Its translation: CASSEILGSSYEQYF.

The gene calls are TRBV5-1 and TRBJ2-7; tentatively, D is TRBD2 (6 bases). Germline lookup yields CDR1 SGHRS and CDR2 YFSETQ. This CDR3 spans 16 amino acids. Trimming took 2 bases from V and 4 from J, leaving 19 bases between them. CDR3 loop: CASSFLPGLHLYEQYF. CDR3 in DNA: TGCGCCAGCAGCTTCCTTCCGGGACTTCACTTATACGAGCAGTACTTC. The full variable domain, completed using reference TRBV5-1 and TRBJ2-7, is KAGVTQTPRYLIKTRGQQVTLSCSPISGHRSVSWYQQTPGQGLQFLFEYFSETQRNKGNFPGRFSGRQFSNSRSEMNVSTLELGDSALYLCASSFLPGLHLYEQYFGPGTRLTVT.

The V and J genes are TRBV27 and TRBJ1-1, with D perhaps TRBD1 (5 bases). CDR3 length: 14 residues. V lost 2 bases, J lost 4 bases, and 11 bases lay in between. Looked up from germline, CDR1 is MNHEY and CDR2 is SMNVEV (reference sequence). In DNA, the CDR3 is TGTGCCAGCAGTTTACTGGGGGGAACCACTGAAGCTTTCTTT. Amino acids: CASSLLGGTTEAFF.

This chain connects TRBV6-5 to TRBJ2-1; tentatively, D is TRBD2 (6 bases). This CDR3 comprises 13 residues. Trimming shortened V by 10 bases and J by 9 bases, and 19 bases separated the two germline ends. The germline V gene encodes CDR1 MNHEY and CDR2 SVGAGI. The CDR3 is CATIDREPGEQFF. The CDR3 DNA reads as TGTGCCACCATCGACCGGGAGCCGGGTGAGCAGTTCTTC.

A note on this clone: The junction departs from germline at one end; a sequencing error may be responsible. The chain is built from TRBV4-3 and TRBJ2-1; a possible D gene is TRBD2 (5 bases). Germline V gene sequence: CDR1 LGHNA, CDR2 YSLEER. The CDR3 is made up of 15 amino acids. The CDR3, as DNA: TGCGCCAGCAGCCATCGCGGAGGCTCCCACAATGAGCAGTTCTTC. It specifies CASSHRGGSHNEQFF.

The CDR3 loop is CASSTRVRKPQHF. CDR3 nucleotide sequence: TGTGCCAGCAGTACCAGGGTGCGGAAGCCCCAGCATTTT. V usage is TRBV6-2 or TRBV6-3 and J usage is TRBJ1-5, with D maybe TRBD1 (5 bases). Trimming took 5 bases from V and 8 from J, leaving 13 bases between them. The germline gives CDR1 MNHEY, CDR2 SVGEGT. This CDR3 region has 13 residues.